This T cell receptor (beta chain) appears in the sequencing data of a study of cytomegalovirus exposure and HLA in healthy donors. Across the study: Ancestry clustering placed 70% to 90% of under 450 genotyped donors in the Caucasian-associated cluster.

PCR employed 60 Vbeta and 13 Jbeta primers. TCRdb's copy holds only in-frame clones and misses some; the assay was immunoSEQ multiplex PCR. The sample's table shows tens of thousands of clones. CDR1 MNHNY and CDR2 SVGAGI come from the germline V gene (reference sequence). The CDR3 runs 14 residues. The ends lost 6 bases at V and 7 bases at J; junction bases unmatched: 9. The clonotype was recovered from a man over 45 in good health and CMV-seropositive. Sequencing used PBMCs. The chain employs TRBV6-6 and TRBJ1-5; 7 positions agree with TRBD1. In nucleotides, the CDR3 is TGTGCCAGCAGCCTCGACAGGGAAGGACAGCCCCAGCATTTT. It encodes CASSLDREGQPQHF.